This is a list of T cell receptor beta chains from one sample in a study of T cells after posttransplantation cyclophosphamide. The assay was immunoSEQ multiplex PCR, and TCRdb's table has in-frame clones only and misses some. The table records around 1,700 clones without singletons, the ten largest covering roughly 3%. Sequenced material: PBMCs, taken less than 400 days after allogeneic stem cell transplant with posttransplant cyclophosphamide. These receptors were obtained from a male patient between 60 and 69 years old who received an allogeneic stem cell transplant from an unrelated donor, was CMV-positive, and had acute and chronic GVHD. Some of these T cells may belong to the graft donor. Each CDR3 is given with its conserved first and last residue. A D gene is named only where the DNA matches it firmly. Expanded clones get a size class; other rows say once, few or many, or leave the size out.

v_call	clone_size	j_call	d_call	cdr3_aa	cdr3_nt
TRBV30	medium-sized	TRBJ1-1	-	CAWRLDGAEAFF	TGTGCCTGGAGACTAGATGGGGCTGAAGCTTTCTTT
TRBV4-3	medium-sized	TRBJ2-2	-	CASSQERFIRTGELFF	TGCGCCAGCAGCCAAGAAAGATTCATCAGAACCGGGGAGCTGTTTTTT
TRBV6-5	-	TRBJ1-2	TRBD1	CASGRAGGNYGYTF	TGTGCCAGCGGCAGGGCAGGGGGCAACTATGGCTACACCTTC
TRBV7-9	few	TRBJ2-1	TRBD2	CASSFGGRGGNEQFF	TGTGCCAGCAGCTTCGGCGGGAGGGGAGGCAATGAGCAGTTCTTC
TRBV19	many	TRBJ2-3	-	CASAGGGAYADTQYF	TGTGCCAGTGCTGGCGGGGGCGCGTATGCAGATACGCAGTATTTT
TRBV2	-	TRBJ1-2	-	CASSADRSGYTF	TGTGCCAGCAGTGCAGACAGAAGCGGCTACACCTTC
TRBV5-1	medium-sized	TRBJ2-1	-	CASRYRESPYNEQFF	TGCGCCAGCAGGTACCGGGAGTCCCCCTACAATGAGCAGTTCTTC
TRBV7-9	medium-sized	TRBJ1-1	-	CASSSGTLAEAFF	TGTGCCAGCAGCTCCGGGACACTAGCTGAAGCTTTCTTT
TRBV7-9	medium-sized	TRBJ2-5	-	CASTGTETQYF	TGTGCCAGCACCGGTACAGAGACCCAGTACTTC
TRBV4-3	medium-sized	TRBJ2-4	TRBD1	CASSQGTGEYIQYF	TGCGCCAGCAGCCAAGGGACAGGGGAGTACATTCAGTACTTC
TRBV27	medium-sized	TRBJ1-3	-	CASMGATPGNTIYF	TGTGCCAGCATGGGGGCGACGCCTGGAAACACCATATATTTT
TRBV5-4	few	TRBJ2-3	TRBD2	CASSLPTSGSTDTQYF	TGTGCCAGCAGCCTACCGACTAGCGGTTCCACAGATACGCAGTATTTT
TRBV27	medium-sized	TRBJ2-5	TRBD1	CASSSPGQYSETQYF	TGTGCCAGCAGTTCCCCGGGACAGTATTCGGAGACCCAGTACTTC
TRBV7-9	many	TRBJ2-6	-	CASSLARGRGAGANVLTF	TGTGCCAGCAGCTTAGCTCGGGGGAGGGGGGCTGGGGCCAACGTCCTGACTTTC